This passage covers 29 T cell receptor beta chains from one sample sequenced in a study of identical twins (dated by TCRdb to the mid-2010s). To prepare the library, 5' RACE was applied. Reads for this sample came from an Illumina HiSeq 2000. In TCRdb, the public reads were trimmed at Q25 with fastp and aligned with MiXCR, with productive beta chains retained. Rows are unified per CDR3 protein, each entry keeping the most common DNA and genes. This sample comprises under 800,000 distinct CDR3 sequences, 20% to 25% of them detected only once. Clones ranked in the top ten supply roughly 4% of the sample. This same sample was also taken into another study, of T cells expressing NK-cell markers.

The specimen was PBMCs. These TCRs come from a woman younger than 30 in good health.

On this clonotype: One end of the junction fails to match germline, which may point to a read error. The chain joins TRBV7-9 to TRBJ1-2, with D unresolved. CDR1 is SEHNR and CDR2 is FQNEAQ in the germline V gene (reference sequence). This CDR3 region has 15 residues. CDR3 region: CVSSLVSVPGHGYTF. As DNA, the CDR3 is TGTGTCAGCAGCTTAGTTTCGGTGCCGGGCCATGGCTACACCTTC.

The rearrangement joins TRBV12-3 or TRBV12-4 to TRBJ1-5; D ambiguous. V lost 6 bases and J lost 8, with 14 bases in between. The length of the CDR3 is 13 residues. The CDR3 protein is CASRNHPGEPQHF. The DNA for the CDR3 is TGTGCCAGCAGGAATCACCCCGGCGAGCCCCAGCATTTT.

This clonotype was observed a handful of times. This rearrangement joins TRBV15 to TRBJ1-1, with D unresolved. Germline V gene sequence: CDR1 LNHNV, CDR2 YYDKDF (reference sequence). CDR3 size: 13 residues. V was trimmed by 1 base and J by 2 bases, leaving 5 bases between them. For the CDR3, the DNA is TGTGCCACCAGCAGAGGAGCTAACACTGAAGCTTTCTTT. Its translation: CATSRGANTEAFF.

This clonotype has more than one count but fewer than ten. This sequence joins TRBV5-1 and TRBJ2-3, with D uncertain. V shed 3 bases and J shed 1 base, with 9 bases lying between them. The CDR3 sequence is 14 residues long. Per germline, CDR1 SGHRS and CDR2 YFSETQ. The CDR3 sequence is CASSSEQGTDTQYF. CDR3 nucleotides: TGCGCCAGCAGCTCTGAGCAGGGCACAGATACGCAGTATTTT.

This clonotype has just a few counts. This chain links TRBV5-1 with TRBJ2-7, with D tentatively TRBD1 (5 bases). The CDR3 has 14 amino acids. Trimming took off 4 bases at V and 7 bases at J, with 18 bases between the two ends. Germline CDR1 reads SGHRS; CDR2 reads YFSETQ. The CDR3 is CASSASLRASEQYF. DNA for the CDR3: TGCGCCAGCAGCGCATCCCTCAGGGCGTCAGAGCAGTACTTC.

The rearrangement uses TRBV7-9 and TRBJ2-7; 13 nucleotides match TRBD2. From germline, CDR1 is SEHNR and CDR2 FQNEAQ (reference sequence). This CDR3 has 17 residues. The trim removed 4 bases at V and 0 bases at J, leaving 6 bases unmatched. DNA for the CDR3: TGTGCCAGCAGCTCGACTAGCGGGAGGCTGAGCTCCTACGAGCAGTACTTC. Encoded protein: CASSSTSGRLSSYEQYF.

This clonotype was detected a few times. The chain recombines TRBV10-3 with TRBJ2-2, with TRBD1 matching over 8 bases. V lost 4 bases to trimming and J lost 4 bases; unmatched junction nucleotides: 11. The CDR3 runs to 17 residues. Germline V CDR1 and CDR2: ENHRY, SYGVKD. This CDR3 is CAISVDDRGRFTGELFF. CDR3 in DNA: TGTGCCATCAGTGTAGACGACAGGGGTCGGTTCACCGGGGAGCTGTTTTTT.

This clonotype was observed at least ten times. The chain recombines TRBV20-1 with TRBJ1-1; D remains unclear. The CDR3 covers 14 residues. V lost 1 base and J 4 bases, leaving 13 bases between the germline ends. Looked up from germline, CDR1 is DFQATT and CDR2 is SNEGSKA (reference sequence). The CDR3 region has the DNA TGCAGTGCTAGAGCGGGATCCTCAGTCACTGAAGCTTTCTTT. It codes for CSARAGSSVTEAFF.

This clonotype has just one count. The chain carries TRBV6-5 and TRBJ2-5; 8 bases are a match to TRBD2. Germline V CDR1 and CDR2: MNHEY, SVGAGI. This CDR3 spans 17 amino acids. V lost 4 bases and J lost 4; bases outside the gene matches: 14. The CDR3 DNA sequence: TGTGCCAGCAGTTCCCCGAGCGGGAGTGCGGTTAGAGAGACCCAGTACTTC. This encodes CASSSPSGSAVRETQYF.

This clonotype was seen a few times. The CDR3: CSANPTVEETQYF. CDR3 DNA: TGCAGTGCCAACCCTACGGTGGAAGAGACCCAGTACTTC. V gene TRBV20-1 combines with J gene TRBJ2-5; D uncertain. V was cut by 6 bases and J by 3 bases, with 14 bases left in between. The CDR3 length is 13 residues. Germline lookup yields CDR1 DFQATT and CDR2 SNEGSKA (reference sequence).

There are many counts of this clonotype. The chain joins TRBV4-1 to TRBJ2-3; 16 nucleotides agree with TRBD2. The germline V gene has CDR1 MGHRA and CDR2 YSYEKL. Unmatched junction bases numbered 5, after V lost 4 bases and J lost 4 bases. The CDR3 totals 17 residues. CDR3 DNA sequence: TGCGCCAGCAGCCGAGGGACTAGCGGGGGGGCCTCAGATACGCAGTATTTT. Translated, it gives CASSRGTSGGASDTQYF.

The CDR3 reads CSAPRLPYNEQFF. The CDR3 coding sequence is TGCAGTGCTCCCCGACTGCCCTACAATGAGCAGTTCTTC. The gene calls are TRBV20-1 and TRBJ2-1; D call uncertain. The CDR3 spans 13 residues. Looked up from germline, CDR1 is DFQATT and CDR2 is SNEGSKA (reference sequence). V lost 5 bases and J 2 bases, leaving 10 bases between the germline ends.

This clonotype was picked up many times. The CDR3 sequence is CSVDAGATDTQYF. Here the CDR3 DNA reads TGCAGCGTTGATGCGGGGGCTACAGATACGCAGTATTTT. This chain joins TRBV29-1 and TRBJ2-3; D perhaps matches TRBD2 (7 bases). Trimming pared 3 bases from V and 3 bases from J, leaving 10 bases between. Germline V gene data show CDR1 as SQVTM and CDR2 as ANQGSEA. The CDR3 covers 13 residues.

This clonotype was detected ten times or more. The CDR3 reads CASSKNSGSGANVLTF. In DNA, the CDR3 is TGTGCCAGCAGCAAAAACAGTGGCAGTGGGGCCAACGTCCTGACTTTC. V gene TRBV13 combines with J gene TRBJ2-6, with no clear D. V was clipped by 5 bases and J by 3 bases, with 14 bases between them. This CDR3 has 16 residues. Germline V gene data show CDR1 as PRHDT and CDR2 as FYEKMQ (reference sequence).

This clonotype was counted between two and nine times. The rearrangement joins TRBV7-2 to TRBJ1-1; no definite D call. CDR1 and CDR2 (germline): SGHTA, FQGNSA. V was cut by 7 bases and J by 3 bases, with 18 bases left in between. The CDR3 totals 15 residues. CDR3 sequence reads: CASTPMPSSYTEAFF. CDR3 bases: TGTGCCAGCACCCCGATGCCCAGCAGTTACACTGAAGCTTTCTTT.

This clonotype occurred a few times. The chain employs TRBV5-4 and TRBJ2-7; 8 bases agree with TRBD1. The CDR3 runs to 15 residues. After removal of 4 bases from V and 8 bases from J, the junction contained 14 bases not matched to a gene. CDR1 and CDR2 (germline): SGHNT, YYREEE (reference sequence). CDR3 sequence: CASSPRQGLPRKQYF. CDR3 DNA sequence: TGTGCCAGCAGCCCGCGACAGGGGTTACCCCGGAAGCAGTACTTC.

This clonotype was seen a handful of times. The chain joins TRBV25-1 to TRBJ1-4, with D maybe TRBD1 (6 bases). From germline, CDR1 is MGHDK and CDR2 SYGVNS. CDR3 size: 14 residues. V was pared by 7 bases and J by 7 bases, with 16 bases between. For the CDR3, the DNA is TGTGCCAGCACCCCAACAGGGTTCGGTGAAAAACTGTTTTTT. Translating it yields CASTPTGFGEKLFF.

This chain connects TRBV20-1 to TRBJ2-5, with D tentatively TRBD2 (5 bases). The CDR3 sequence is 15 residues long. Germline V CDR1 and CDR2: DFQATT, SNEGSKA (reference sequence). V gave up 0 bases and J gave up 4 bases, with 15 bases separating them. In nucleotides, the CDR3 is TGCAGTGCTAGAGAGGCGGGCCCACGAGGAGAGACCCAGTACTTC. Translated, it gives CSAREAGPRGETQYF.

This clonotype showed up just a few times. The CDR3 here is CSASGGGGNSPLHF. In DNA, the CDR3 is TGCAGTGCTAGTGGTGGGGGGGGGAATTCACCCCTCCACTTT. V is TRBV20-1 and J is TRBJ1-6; D possibly corresponds to TRBD1 (5 bases). CDR1 and CDR2 (germline): DFQATT, SNEGSKA (reference sequence). Between the trimmed V and J ends, which lost 3 bases and 7 bases, there was a span of 13 bases. The CDR3 covers 14 residues.

The chain couples TRBV12-3 or TRBV12-4 to TRBJ1-1, with D unresolved. V lost 4 bases and J lost 0, with 18 bases in between. The CDR3 is 17 amino acids. In DNA, the CDR3 is TGTGCCAGCAGTTCGGTACTCCTTGGAGCGATGAACACTGAAGCTTTCTTT. Translation: CASSSVLLGAMNTEAFF.

This clonotype appeared a few times. This chain joins TRBV9 and TRBJ2-3; perhaps TRBD1 as D (6 bases). The ends were cut back, 3 bases at V and 3 bases at J, with 11 bases in the middle. CDR3 length equals 14 residues. Germline values: CDR1 SGDLS, CDR2 YYNGEE. CDR3 DNA sequence: TGTGCCAGCAGCGATAAACAGGGAACAGATACGCAGTATTTT. Translation gives CASSDKQGTDTQYF.

This chain links TRBV7-8 with TRBJ2-2; maybe TRBD2 (6 bases). This CDR3 has 16 residues. Trimming took 2 bases from V and 0 from J, leaving 10 bases between them. Germline loops: CDR1 SGHVS, CDR2 FQNEAQ. The CDR3 DNA reads as TGTGCCAGCAGCTTACAGCTAGCGTCGAACACCGGGGAGCTGTTTTTT. Residues: CASSLQLASNTGELFF.

This clonotype was counted at least ten times. This rearrangement joins TRBV27 to TRBJ1-5; D unclear. Trimming pared 2 bases from V and 3 bases from J, leaving 8 bases between. The CDR3 loop spans 14 amino acids. Germline V gives CDR1 MNHEY, CDR2 SMNVEV (reference sequence). The CDR3 region is CASSLKGYNQPQHF. In nucleotides, the CDR3 is TGTGCCAGCAGTTTAAAAGGGTACAATCAGCCCCAGCATTTT.

This chain joins TRBV20-1 and TRBJ2-3; TRBD2 matches 14 bases. Germline CDR1 is DFQATT and CDR2 is SNEGSKA (reference sequence). CDR3 length: 15 residues. J lost 4 bases, V lost 6 bases, and 6 bases had no gene match. CDR3 coding DNA: TGCAGTGCCCAACAGACTAGCGGGAGGGCAGATACGCAGTATTTT. The encoded protein is CSAQQTSGRADTQYF.

In this sample, this clonotype turned up a few times. An end of the junction does not agree with germline; a read error may underlie this. The chain links TRBV5-1 to TRBJ2-1; TRBD2 matches at 10 bases. This CDR3 comprises 12 residues. The germline V gene has CDR1 SGHRS and CDR2 YFSETQ. The CDR3, as DNA: TGCGCCAGCAGCTTGGAAGCGGGAGGGCCTCTGTTC. Protein: CASSLEAGGPLF. Full variable domain (outside the CDR3, taken from reference TRBV5-1 and TRBJ2-1): KAGVTQTPRYLIKTRGQQVTLSCSPISGHRSVSWYQQTPGQGLQFLFEYFSETQRNKGNFPGRFSGRQFSNSRSEMNVSTLELGDSALYLCASSLEAGGPLFGPGTRLTVL.

This clonotype was counted a few times. The V call is TRBV5-6, the J call TRBJ2-5; 10 nucleotides align to TRBD2. Germline V CDR1 and CDR2: SGHDT, YYEEEE. V shed 4 bases and J 5 bases; nucleotides not matched to a gene: 11. The CDR3 has 16 residues. The CDR3 nucleotides are TGTGCCAGCAGCCTCGCTAGCGGGAGCATCTTCGAGACCCAGTACTTC. It codes for CASSLASGSIFETQYF. Together with reference TRBV5-6 and TRBJ2-5, the CDR3 gives the full variable domain: DAGVTQSPTHLIKTRGQQVTLRCSPKSGHDTVSWYQQALGQGPQFIFQYYEEEERQRGNFPDRFSGHQFPNYSSELNVNALLLGDSALYLCASSLASGSIFETQYFGPGTRLLVL.

The chain recombines TRBV5-5 with TRBJ2-1; TRBD1 aligns across 7 bases. Germline V lookup: CDR1 SGHKS, CDR2 YYEKEE (reference sequence). Unmatched junction bases numbered 9, after V lost 4 bases and J lost 8 bases. There are 14 residues in the CDR3. CDR3 sequence (DNA): TGTGCCAGCAGCCTCCGGGACAGAGAGCATGAGCAGTTCTTC. It yields the protein CASSLRDREHEQFF.

The rearrangement links TRBV29-1 to TRBJ2-5, with 9 bases fitting TRBD2. CDR1 and CDR2 (germline): SQVTM, ANQGSEA. The CDR3 spans 16 residues. V shed 3 bases, J shed 4 bases, and the junction held 12 bases outside the gene matches. The CDR3 nucleotides are TGCAGCGTTGAGGAAGCGGGGGGTCTTCTCCGAGAGACCCAGTACTTC. Encoded protein: CSVEEAGGLLRETQYF.

This clonotype has a handful of counts. J is TRBJ1-1 and V is TRBV20-1; no definite D call. There are 14 residues in the CDR3. Trimming removed 1 base from V and 3 bases from J, with 12 bases in between. Germline values: CDR1 DFQATT, CDR2 SNEGSKA (reference sequence). The chain's CDR3 is CSARVGSSDTEAFF. Written as DNA, the CDR3 is TGCAGTGCTAGAGTTGGTTCGTCGGACACTGAAGCTTTCTTT.